The present TCR beta chain was sequenced within a study of CXCR3-negative and CXCR3-positive naive CD8 T cells. The TRB libraries of cDNA were built by UMI-labeled 5' RACE. TCRdb reprocessed the 5' RACE reads and reports one entry per CDR3 protein, with no DNA. The sample has 75,000 to 95,000 distinct CDR3 sequences. The germline CDR1 and CDR2 sequences are SQVTM and ANQGSEA. The CDR3 runs 13 residues. The clonotype was recovered from a human donor in good health. Some clones in this sample may be carry-over from other donors' samples. J is TRBJ1-2 and V is TRBV29-1. The sequenced material came from naive CXCR3- CD8+ T cells from blood. Subset here: CD45RO-CCR7+CD27+CD95- naive CD8+ T cells lacking CXCR3 (TNR3-). The CDR3 sequence is CSVYNPDHYGYTF.